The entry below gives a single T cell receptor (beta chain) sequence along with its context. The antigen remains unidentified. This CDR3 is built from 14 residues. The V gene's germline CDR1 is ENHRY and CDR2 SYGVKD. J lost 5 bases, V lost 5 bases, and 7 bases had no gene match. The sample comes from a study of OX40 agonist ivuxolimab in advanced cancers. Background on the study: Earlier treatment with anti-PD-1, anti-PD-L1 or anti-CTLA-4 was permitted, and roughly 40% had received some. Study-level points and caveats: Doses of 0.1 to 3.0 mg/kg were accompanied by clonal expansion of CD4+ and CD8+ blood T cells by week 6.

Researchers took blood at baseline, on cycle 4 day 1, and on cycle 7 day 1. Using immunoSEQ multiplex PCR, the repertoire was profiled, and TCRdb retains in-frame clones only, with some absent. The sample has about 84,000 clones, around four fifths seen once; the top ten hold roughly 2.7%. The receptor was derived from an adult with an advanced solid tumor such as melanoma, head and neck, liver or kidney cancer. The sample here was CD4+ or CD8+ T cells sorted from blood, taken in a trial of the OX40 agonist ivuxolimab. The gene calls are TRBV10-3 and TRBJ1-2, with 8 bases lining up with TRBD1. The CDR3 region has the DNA TGTGCCATCAGTCTAGGACAGGGTTCATATGGCTACACCTTC. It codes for CAISLGQGSYGYTF.